This T cell receptor beta chain came from a study of blood T cell repertoires in COVID-19. The protocol was immunoSEQ multiplex PCR, while the TCRdb copy is restricted to in-frame clones and leaves out a portion. The repertoire holds more than 150,000 clones, with about four fifths as singletons. V trimming: 0 bases; J trimming: 5 bases; junction bases outside the gene matches: 12. Germline V CDR1 and CDR2: SGDLS, YYNGEE. The CDR3 sequence is 17 residues long. This TCR came from a woman aged 80 or over with COVID-19, enrolled during active disease. J is TRBJ2-5 and V is TRBV9; TRBD2 agrees at 8 bases. The source material was peripheral blood. Here the CDR3 reads CASSVEPSGPPSETQYF. The CDR3 bases are TGTGCCAGCAGCGTAGAGCCTAGCGGGCCCCCTTCTGAGACCCAGTACTTC.